Presented here are 27 T cell receptor beta chains from one specimen sequenced in a study of blood T cell repertoires in COVID-19 (dated by TCRdb to the early 2020s). To prepare the library, the immunoSEQ multiplex PCR assay was applied. Drawn from immuneACCESS, this table holds only the in-frame rearrangements with V and J called that TCRdb kept. Clones are partly lost; checked studies trace under half to an unresolved V gene and leave the rest unexplained. The sample table contains roughly 120,000 clones; only one count was recorded for 75% to 95% of them. Of the sample, less than 2% is held by the ten largest clones. The sample was peripheral blood. The receptors shown here come from a human donor with active COVID-19. The donor label of this sample is uncertain.

The genes are TRBV7-2 and TRBJ1-2; weak D call: TRBD1 (6 bases). CDR1 and CDR2 from the germline V gene are SGHTA and FQGNSA. With 5 bases removed from V and 6 bases from J, the gap between germline ends came to 13 bases. CDR3 length: 13 amino acids. CDR3 region: CASSVYRDNGYTF. The CDR3 DNA reads TGTGCCAGCAGCGTATACCGGGACAATGGCTACACCTTC.

The chain joins TRBV6-2 or TRBV6-3 to TRBJ2-1, with a tentative D call TRBD1 (5 bases). Looked up from germline, CDR1 is MNHEY and CDR2 is SVGEGT. V gave up 5 bases and J gave up 0 bases, with 20 bases separating them. CDR3 length equals 18 residues. CDR3 protein: CASSPTLLTASSYNEQFF. For the CDR3, the DNA is TGTGCCAGCAGTCCCACTCTATTGACAGCGAGCTCCTACAATGAGCAGTTCTTC.

The rearrangement joins TRBV6-6 to TRBJ2-2; the match to TRBD2 covers 10 bases. Per germline, CDR1 MNHNY and CDR2 SVGAGI (reference sequence). J lost 4 bases, V lost 6 bases, and 5 bases had no gene match. This CDR3 region has 15 residues. The CDR3 loop reads CASSHQRGGTGELFF. The CDR3 coding sequence is TGTGCCAGCAGCCACCAGCGGGGGGGCACCGGGGAGCTGTTTTTT.

Only a few counts were recorded for this clone. The chain joins TRBV7-8 to TRBJ1-2; a weak D match, TRBD1 (5 bases). Trimming removed 1 base at V and 8 bases at J, with 11 bases between. Germline assignment: CDR1 SGHVS and CDR2 FQNEAQ. The CDR3 consists of 13 residues. This CDR3 is CASSLGLRAGYTF. The CDR3 nucleotides read TGTGCCAGCAGCTTAGGGCTCAGGGCAGGCTACACCTTC. Full variable domain (rest looked up from reference TRBV7-8 and TRBJ1-2): GAGVSQSPRYKVAKRGQDVALRCDPISGHVSLFWYQQALGQGPEFLTYFQNEAQLDKSGLPSDRFFAERPEGSVSTLKIQRTQQEDSAVYLCASSLGLRAGYTFGSGTRLTVV.

The genes are TRBV11-2 and TRBJ2-5; 9 bases match TRBD2. Per germline, CDR1 SGHAT and CDR2 FQNNGV. Losses at the gene ends were 3 bases for V and 4 bases for J; bases not matched to a gene: 6. There are 15 residues in the CDR3. CDR3 protein: CASSFGTSIRETQYF. The CDR3 DNA reads TGTGCCAGCAGCTTCGGGACTAGCATCAGAGAGACCCAGTACTTC. Full variable domain (remainder filled in from reference TRBV11-2 and TRBJ2-5): EAGVAQSPRYKIIEKRQSVAFWCNPISGHATLYWYQQILGQGPKLLIQFQNNGVVDDSQLPKDRFSAERLKGVDSTLKIQPAKLEDSAVYLCASSFGTSIRETQYFGPGTRLLVL.

This chain links TRBV6-5 with TRBJ1-1, with 7 nucleotides matching TRBD1. The CDR3 has 15 amino acids. CDR1 and CDR2 (germline): MNHEY, SVGAGI. V dropped 6 bases and J dropped 6; count of bases not matched to a gene: 13. The CDR3 reads CASSQGRATGAEAFF. The CDR3 DNA follows: TGTGCCAGCAGCCAGGGCAGGGCCACAGGGGCTGAAGCTTTCTTT.

V usage is TRBV4-1 and J usage is TRBJ2-7; 8 bases agree with TRBD1. The CDR3 is 15 amino acids. Germline values: CDR1 MGHRA, CDR2 YSYEKL. J lost 3 bases, V lost 4 bases, and 8 bases had no gene match. CDR3 loop: CASSLTGENFYEQYF. The CDR3 DNA reads TGCGCCAGCAGCCTGACAGGGGAAAATTTCTACGAGCAGTACTTC.

The chain has TRBV30 and TRBJ1-2; 9 nucleotides match TRBD1. From germline, CDR1 is GTSNPN and CDR2 SVGIG (reference sequence). This CDR3 region has 14 residues. The V gene end was trimmed by 3 bases and the J gene end by 4 bases; junction bases not matched to a gene: 6. The CDR3 DNA reads as TGTGCCTGGAGCCCGGGACAGGGCGGCTATGGCTACACCTTC. Translating gives CAWSPGQGGYGYTF. Using reference TRBV30 and TRBJ1-2 for the parts outside the CDR3, the full variable domain is SQTIHQWPATLVQPVGSPLSLECTVEGTSNPNLYWYRQAAGRGLQLLFYSVGIGQISSEVPQNLSASRPQDRQFILSSKKLLLSDSGFYLCAWSPGQGGYGYTFGSGTRLTVV.

V and J are TRBV5-5 and TRBJ1-5; 11 nucleotides align to TRBD1. Germline loops: CDR1 SGHKS, CDR2 YYEKEE (reference sequence). V was pared by 4 bases and J by 7 bases, with 7 bases of the junction left unmatched. The CDR3 covers 15 residues. This CDR3 reads CASSHGQGAGQPQHF. In DNA, the CDR3 is TGTGCCAGCAGCCACGGACAGGGGGCAGGGCAGCCCCAGCATTTT.

The chain employs TRBV12-3 or TRBV12-4 and TRBJ2-2; D is possibly TRBD2 (6 bases). Trimming removed 7 bases at V and 2 bases at J, with 8 bases between. CDR3 size: 13 residues. Written as DNA, the CDR3 is TGTGCCAGCACGGGGGTAAACACCGGGGAGCTGTTTTTT. This translates into CASTGVNTGELFF.

Written as DNA, the CDR3 is TGCGCCAGCAGCCAAGTTAGGACAGGGGGTCGGTACAACTATGGCTACACCTTC. This codes for CASSQVRTGGRYNYGYTF. The chain uses TRBV4-3 and TRBJ1-2; TRBD1 aligns across 10 bases. With V trimmed by 1 base and J by 2 bases, 10 bases remained unmatched. CDR1 LGHNA and CDR2 YSLEER come from the germline V gene. The CDR3 spans 18 residues.

This chain links TRBV27 with TRBJ2-7, with 7 bases fitting TRBD1. The germline V gene has CDR1 MNHEY and CDR2 SMNVEV (reference sequence). This CDR3 comprises 15 residues. V was clipped by 3 bases and J by 7 bases; unmatched bases: 12. The CDR3 protein is CASSFGPRQGQEQYF. The DNA of the CDR3 is TGTGCCAGCAGTTTTGGGCCCCGCCAGGGACAGGAGCAGTACTTC.

The rearrangement uses TRBV11-2 and TRBJ1-1; D not certain. The V gene's germline CDR1 is SGHAT and CDR2 FQNNGV. This CDR3 comprises 15 residues. V was clipped by 1 base and J by 4 bases, with 13 bases between them. The CDR3 nucleotides read TGTGCCAGCAGCTTAGCCGGAGGGAGGAGCACTGAAGCTTTCTTT. Protein: CASSLAGGRSTEAFF. The full variable domain, its missing parts supplied by reference TRBV11-2 and TRBJ1-1, is EAGVAQSPRYKIIEKRQSVAFWCNPISGHATLYWYQQILGQGPKLLIQFQNNGVVDDSQLPKDRFSAERLKGVDSTLKIQPAKLEDSAVYLCASSLAGGRSTEAFFGQGTRLTVV.

The CDR3 is CASSLAQGSNTGELFF. In DNA form, the CDR3 reads TGTGCCAGCAGCTTAGCACAGGGATCGAACACCGGGGAGCTGTTTTTT. The chain combines TRBV7-3 with TRBJ2-2; D may be TRBD1 (6 bases). The CDR3 is 16 amino acids. Germline CDR1 and CDR2: SGHTA and FQGTGA. The ends were cut back, 2 bases at V and 0 bases at J, with 10 bases in the middle.

This clone was seen once. The chain joins TRBV15 to TRBJ2-5, with TRBD1 matching over 8 bases. The CDR3 runs 15 residues. Germline V lookup: CDR1 LNHNV, CDR2 YYDKDF (reference sequence). The V segment lost 8 bases and the J segment 1 base; nucleotides outside the gene matches: 9. This chain's CDR3 is CATLDRGFGQETQYF. The CDR3 DNA reads TGTGCCACCTTAGACAGGGGCTTTGGCCAAGAGACCCAGTACTTC.

The chain combines TRBV7-9 with TRBJ2-3, with a possible D match to TRBD2 (5 bases). Trimming removed 1 base at V and 4 bases at J, with 12 bases between. This CDR3 region has 15 residues. Germline lookup yields CDR1 SEHNR and CDR2 FQNEAQ (reference sequence). The DNA of the CDR3 is TGTGCCAGCAGCTTAGTAGGGAGTTGGTCAGATACGCAGTATTTT. It yields the protein CASSLVGSWSDTQYF.

The genes are TRBV29-1 and TRBJ2-1; 14 bases match TRBD2. The trim removed 7 bases at V and 2 bases at J, leaving 4 bases unmatched. Germline V gives CDR1 SQVTM, CDR2 ANQGSEA. The CDR3 sequence is 15 residues long. This CDR3 reads CSARLAGGPYNEQFF. The DNA of the CDR3 is TGCAGCGCAAGACTAGCGGGGGGGCCCTACAATGAGCAGTTCTTC.

The chain employs TRBV6-5 and TRBJ1-2; possibly TRBD1 for D (6 bases). The V end lost 2 bases, the J end lost 4 bases, and 11 bases lay between the germline ends. The germline V gene has CDR1 MNHEY and CDR2 SVGAGI. The CDR3 covers 14 residues. CDR3 in amino acids: CASSYGDRPYGYTF. CDR3 DNA sequence: TGTGCCAGCAGTTACGGAGACAGGCCCTATGGCTACACCTTC.

The chain employs TRBV5-1 and TRBJ2-7; D is uncertain. CDR1 and CDR2 (germline): SGHRS, YFSETQ. The CDR3 is 15 residues long. Trimming removed 5 bases at V and 2 bases at J, with 17 bases between. The CDR3, as DNA: TGCGCCAGCAGTCTAGAACCCGGAAGGACCTACGAGCAGTACTTC. Protein product: CASSLEPGRTYEQYF.

CDR3 nucleotides: TGTGCCAGCAGCTTAGGTCCAGATTATAACTATGGCTACACCTTC. Residues: CASSLGPDYNYGYTF. This chain links TRBV7-2 with TRBJ1-2; no clear D gene. The V gene lost 1 base and the J gene lost 1 base, with 10 bases spanning the gap. Germline CDR1 and CDR2: SGHTA and FQGNSA. The CDR3 has 15 amino acids.

The V gene is TRBV12-3 or TRBV12-4, the J gene TRBJ2-5; D unclear. CDR3 size: 12 residues. V gave up 6 bases and J gave up 5 bases, with 10 bases separating them. The CDR3 DNA follows: TGTGCCAGCAGCTACTCTTCGGAGACCCAGTACTTC. This translates into CASSYSSETQYF.

This chain uses TRBV2 with TRBJ1-2, with TRBD1 matching over 9 bases. The CDR3 consists of 15 residues. Trimming removed 5 bases from V and 2 bases from J; junction bases left unmatched: 6. Germline V gene lookup returns CDR1 SNHLY and CDR2 FYNNEI. CDR3 nucleotides: TGTGCCAGCAGTCTTGCCGGGACAGGGAACTATGGCTACACCTTC. It is translated as CASSLAGTGNYGYTF. The full variable domain, in which reference TRBV2 and TRBJ1-2 provide the parts outside the CDR3, is EPEVTQTPSHQVTQMGQEVILRCVPISNHLYFYWYRQILGQKVEFLVSFYNNEISEKSEIFDDQFSVERPDGSNFTLKIRSTKLEDSAMYFCASSLAGTGNYGYTFGSGTRLTVV.

V and J are TRBV6-2 or TRBV6-3 and TRBJ2-5, with D perhaps matching TRBD2 (5 bases). Germline CDR1 is MNHEY and CDR2 is SVGEGT. V was clipped by 2 bases and J by 2 bases, with 12 bases between them. This CDR3 region has 15 residues. CDR3 coding DNA: TGTGCCAGCAGTTACCCAATCCGAGGGCAAGAGACCCAGTACTTC. Protein product: CASSYPIRGQETQYF.

This clone came up a few times. This specimen includes other DNA sequences encoding the same CDR3. The chain is built from TRBV20-1 and TRBJ2-5; tentatively, D is TRBD2 (5 bases). The CDR3 length is 12 residues. The V gene's germline CDR1 is DFQATT and CDR2 SNEGSKA (reference sequence). Between the trimmed V and J ends, which lost 3 bases and 5 bases, there was a span of 10 bases. The CDR3 DNA is TGCAGTGCTAGTCCGACGGGGGAGACCCAGTACTTC. It translates to CSASPTGETQYF.

This clone was found once. J is TRBJ2-7 and V is TRBV19, with 9 bases that match TRBD1. The CDR3 sequence is 15 residues long. Germline V lookup: CDR1 LNHDA, CDR2 SQIVND (reference sequence). V trimming: 2 bases; J trimming: 6 bases; junction bases outside the gene matches: 8. CDR3 DNA sequence: TGTGCCAGTAGTATATCGGAACAGGGGGCGTCCGAGCAGTACTTC. It codes for CASSISEQGASEQYF.

The V gene is TRBV9, the J gene TRBJ2-7; 9 nucleotides align to TRBD2. The germline V gene has CDR1 SGDLS and CDR2 YYNGEE. V was clipped by 3 bases and J by 3 bases; unmatched bases: 4. The length of the CDR3 is 14 residues. CDR3 in DNA: TGTGCCAGCAGCGAGACGACTAGCGGCTACGAGCAGTACTTC. Translating it yields CASSETTSGYEQYF.

This sequence joins TRBV6-2 or TRBV6-3 and TRBJ2-2; D is possibly TRBD1 (5 bases). The V gene's germline CDR1 is MNHEY and CDR2 SVGEGT. The CDR3 spans 16 residues. Trimming pared 2 bases from V and 4 bases from J, leaving 14 bases between. Here the CDR3 reads CASSYSLVDSTGELFF. The CDR3, as DNA: TGTGCCAGCAGTTACAGTCTGGTCGACAGCACCGGGGAGCTGTTTTTT.